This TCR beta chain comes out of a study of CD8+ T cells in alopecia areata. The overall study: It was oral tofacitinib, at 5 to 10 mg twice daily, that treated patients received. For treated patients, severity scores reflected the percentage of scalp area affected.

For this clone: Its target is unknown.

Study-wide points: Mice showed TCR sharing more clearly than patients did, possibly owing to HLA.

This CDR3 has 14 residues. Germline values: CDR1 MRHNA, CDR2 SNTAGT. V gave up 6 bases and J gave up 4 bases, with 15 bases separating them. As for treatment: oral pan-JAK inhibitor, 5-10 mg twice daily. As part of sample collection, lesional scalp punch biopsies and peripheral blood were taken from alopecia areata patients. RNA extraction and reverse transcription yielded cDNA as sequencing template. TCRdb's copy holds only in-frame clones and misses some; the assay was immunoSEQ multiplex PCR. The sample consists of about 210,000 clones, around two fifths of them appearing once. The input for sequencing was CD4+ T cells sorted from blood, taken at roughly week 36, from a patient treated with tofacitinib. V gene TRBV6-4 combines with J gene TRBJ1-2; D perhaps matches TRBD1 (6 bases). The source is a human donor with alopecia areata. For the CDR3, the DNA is TGTGCCAGCAGCCCCGGCGGGGGGCCCTATGGCTACACCTTC. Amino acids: CASSPGGGPYGYTF.